This section outlines one T cell receptor (beta chain) sequence together with its context. Its antigen remains unidentified. This entry belongs to a study of T cell responses to AZD1222 COVID-19 vaccine. The study, taken as a whole, reports: Most donors were white British and more were female, and clonal diversity was possibly underestimated. All repertoire sampling was performed exclusively after the peak T cell response. Nearly half of the spike-specific TCRs reportedly recognize variant regions that carry no mutations. It was only a handful of AZD1222 recipients who were seropositive at baseline.

V was trimmed by 8 bases and J by 0 bases, leaving 8 bases between them. CDR1 is MNHEY and CDR2 is SMNVEV in the germline V gene (reference sequence). The CDR3 length is 14 residues. Generated by immunoSEQ multiplex PCR, the TCRdb table keeps only in-frame clones and is missing some. The sample carries around 140,000 clones, approximately 92% recorded once. The specimen was peripheral blood, collected 28 days after the second AZD1222 dose. V usage is TRBV27 and J usage is TRBJ1-6; the D is unclear. The clonotype was recovered from an adult who received the AZD1222 COVID-19 vaccine. The chain's CDR3 is CASGVRSYNSPLHF. CDR3 nucleotides: TGTGCCAGCGGGGTCCGCTCCTATAATTCACCCCTCCACTTT.